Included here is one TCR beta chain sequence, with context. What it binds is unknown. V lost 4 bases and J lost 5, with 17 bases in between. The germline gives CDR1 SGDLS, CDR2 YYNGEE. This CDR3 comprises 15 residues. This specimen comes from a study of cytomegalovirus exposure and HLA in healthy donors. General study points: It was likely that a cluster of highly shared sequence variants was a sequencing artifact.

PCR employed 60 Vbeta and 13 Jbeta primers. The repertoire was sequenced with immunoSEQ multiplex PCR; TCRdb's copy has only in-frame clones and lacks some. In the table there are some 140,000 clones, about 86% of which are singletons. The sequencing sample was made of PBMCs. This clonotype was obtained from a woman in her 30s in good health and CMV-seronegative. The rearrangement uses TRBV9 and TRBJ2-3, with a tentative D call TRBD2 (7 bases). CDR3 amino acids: CASSPGGRQGDTQYF. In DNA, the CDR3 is TGTGCCAGCAGCCCCGGGGGGCGTCAGGGAGATACGCAGTATTTT.